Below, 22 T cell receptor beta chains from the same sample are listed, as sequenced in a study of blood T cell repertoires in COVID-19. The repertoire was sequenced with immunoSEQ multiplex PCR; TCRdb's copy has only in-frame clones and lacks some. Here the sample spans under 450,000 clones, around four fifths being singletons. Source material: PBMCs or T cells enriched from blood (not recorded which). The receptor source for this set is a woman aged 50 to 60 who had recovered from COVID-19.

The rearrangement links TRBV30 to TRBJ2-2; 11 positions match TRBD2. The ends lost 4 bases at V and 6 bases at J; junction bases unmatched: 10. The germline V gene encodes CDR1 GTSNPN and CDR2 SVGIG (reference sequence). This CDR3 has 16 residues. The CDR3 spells CAWTESLAGVSGELFF. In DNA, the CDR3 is TGTGCCTGGACCGAGTCACTAGCGGGAGTCTCCGGGGAGCTGTTTTTT.

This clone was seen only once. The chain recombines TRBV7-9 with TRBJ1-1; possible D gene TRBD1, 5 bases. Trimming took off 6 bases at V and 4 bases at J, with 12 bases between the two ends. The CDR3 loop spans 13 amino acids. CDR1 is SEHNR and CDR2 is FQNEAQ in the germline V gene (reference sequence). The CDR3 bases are TGTGCCAGCAGTCCAATTACAGGCACTGAAGCTTTCTTT. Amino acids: CASSPITGTEAFF.

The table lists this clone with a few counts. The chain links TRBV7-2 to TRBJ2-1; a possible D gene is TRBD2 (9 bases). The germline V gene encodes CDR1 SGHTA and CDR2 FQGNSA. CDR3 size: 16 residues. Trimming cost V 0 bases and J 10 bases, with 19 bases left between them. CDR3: CASSLAGLAGQEEQFF. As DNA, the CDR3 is TGTGCCAGCAGCTTAGCTGGCCTAGCGGGACAGGAGGAGCAGTTCTTC.

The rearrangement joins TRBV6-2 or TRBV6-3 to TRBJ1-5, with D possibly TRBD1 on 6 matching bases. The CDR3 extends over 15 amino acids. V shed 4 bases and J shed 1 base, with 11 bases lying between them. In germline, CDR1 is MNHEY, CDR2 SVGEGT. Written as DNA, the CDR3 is TGTGCCAGCAGTTCGGACAGCCTCAGCAATCAGCCCCAGCATTTT. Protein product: CASSSDSLSNQPQHF.

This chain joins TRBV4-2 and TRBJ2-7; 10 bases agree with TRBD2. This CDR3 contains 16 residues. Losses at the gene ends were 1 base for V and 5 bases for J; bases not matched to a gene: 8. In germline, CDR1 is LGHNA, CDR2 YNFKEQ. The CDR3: CASSQAAGGRGHEQYF. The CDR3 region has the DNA TGTGCCAGCAGCCAAGCAGCGGGAGGGCGGGGACACGAGCAGTACTTC.

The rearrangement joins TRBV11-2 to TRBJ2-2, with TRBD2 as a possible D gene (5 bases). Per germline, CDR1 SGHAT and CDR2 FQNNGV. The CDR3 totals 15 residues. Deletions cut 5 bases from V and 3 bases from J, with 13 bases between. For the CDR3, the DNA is TGTGCCAGCAGCCCCTCGGGGTCCCACACCGGGGAGCTGTTTTTT. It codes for CASSPSGSHTGELFF.

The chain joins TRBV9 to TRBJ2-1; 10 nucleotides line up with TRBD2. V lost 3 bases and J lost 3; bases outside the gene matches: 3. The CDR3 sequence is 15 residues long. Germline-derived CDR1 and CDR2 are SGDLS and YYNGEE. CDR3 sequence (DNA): TGTGCCAGCAGCGCACGACTAGCGGGCTACAATGAGCAGTTCTTC. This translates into CASSARLAGYNEQFF.

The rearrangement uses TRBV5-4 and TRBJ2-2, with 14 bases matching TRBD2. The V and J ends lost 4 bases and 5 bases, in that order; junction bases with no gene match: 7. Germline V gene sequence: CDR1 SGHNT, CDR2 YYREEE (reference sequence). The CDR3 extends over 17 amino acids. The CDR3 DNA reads TGTGCCAGCAGCAACGGACTAGCGGGAGGTGCTACCGGGGAGCTGTTTTTT. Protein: CASSNGLAGGATGELFF.

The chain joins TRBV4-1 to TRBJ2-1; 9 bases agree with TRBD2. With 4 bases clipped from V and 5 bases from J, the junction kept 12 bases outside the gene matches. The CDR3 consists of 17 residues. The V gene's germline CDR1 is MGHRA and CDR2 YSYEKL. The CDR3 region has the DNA TGCGCCAGCAGCCTTAGCGGGAGCCCCTCCTACGACAATGAGCAGTTCTTC. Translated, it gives CASSLSGSPSYDNEQFF.

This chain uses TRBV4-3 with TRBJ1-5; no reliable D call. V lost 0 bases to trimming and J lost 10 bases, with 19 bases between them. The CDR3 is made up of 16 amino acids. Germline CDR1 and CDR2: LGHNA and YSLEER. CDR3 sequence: CASSQDPFVRKGPQHF. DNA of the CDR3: TGCGCCAGCAGCCAAGATCCCTTCGTCAGGAAAGGACCCCAGCATTTT.

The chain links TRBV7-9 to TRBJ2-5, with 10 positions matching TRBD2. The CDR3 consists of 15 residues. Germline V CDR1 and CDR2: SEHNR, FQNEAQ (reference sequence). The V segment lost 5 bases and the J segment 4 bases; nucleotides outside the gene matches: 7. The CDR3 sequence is CASSKASGGVETQYF. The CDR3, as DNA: TGTGCCAGCAGCAAAGCAAGCGGGGGGGTAGAGACCCAGTACTTC.

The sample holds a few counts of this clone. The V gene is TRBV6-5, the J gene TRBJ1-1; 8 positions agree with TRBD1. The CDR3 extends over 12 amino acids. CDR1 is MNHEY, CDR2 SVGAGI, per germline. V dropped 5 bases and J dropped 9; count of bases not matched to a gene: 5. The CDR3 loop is CASSPGQAKAFF. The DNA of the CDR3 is TGTGCCAGCAGTCCGGGACAGGCAAAAGCTTTCTTT.

CDR3 amino acids: CASSSRSGRAGEQFF. In DNA form, the CDR3 reads TGTGCCAGTAGTAGTCGCAGCGGGAGGGCGGGTGAGCAGTTCTTC. The rearrangement uses TRBV19 and TRBJ2-1, with TRBD2 matching 10 bases. The V gene's germline CDR1 is LNHDA and CDR2 SQIVND (reference sequence). The V segment lost 4 bases and the J segment 9 bases; nucleotides outside the gene matches: 9. This CDR3 region has 15 residues.

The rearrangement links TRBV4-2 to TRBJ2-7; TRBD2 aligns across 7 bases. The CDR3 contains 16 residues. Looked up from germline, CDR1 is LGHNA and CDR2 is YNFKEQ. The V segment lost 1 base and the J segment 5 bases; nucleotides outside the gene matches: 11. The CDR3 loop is CASSQARRAGSNEQYF. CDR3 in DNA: TGTGCCAGCAGCCAAGCAAGACGAGCGGGAAGCAACGAGCAGTACTTC.

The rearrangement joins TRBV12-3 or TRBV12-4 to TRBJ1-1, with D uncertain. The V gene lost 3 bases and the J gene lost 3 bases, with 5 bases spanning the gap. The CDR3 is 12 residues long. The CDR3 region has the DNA TGTGCCAGCAGTTTTTCCGACACTGAAGCTTTCTTT. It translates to CASSFSDTEAFF.

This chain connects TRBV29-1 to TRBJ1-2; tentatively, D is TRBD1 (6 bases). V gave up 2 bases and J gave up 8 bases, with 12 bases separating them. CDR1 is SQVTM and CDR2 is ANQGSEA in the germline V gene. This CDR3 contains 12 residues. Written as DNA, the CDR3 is TGCAGCGTTGAAAACAGGGCTTTGGGCTACACCTTC. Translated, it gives CSVENRALGYTF.

This CDR3 reads CASRISNTRTEAFF. As DNA, the CDR3 is TGTGCCAGCAGGATAAGTAACACGCGGACTGAAGCTTTCTTT. This chain connects TRBV6-5 to TRBJ1-1; no reliable D call. The CDR3 is made up of 14 amino acids. The ends were cut back, 6 bases at V and 5 bases at J, with 16 bases in the middle. The germline gives CDR1 MNHEY, CDR2 SVGAGI.

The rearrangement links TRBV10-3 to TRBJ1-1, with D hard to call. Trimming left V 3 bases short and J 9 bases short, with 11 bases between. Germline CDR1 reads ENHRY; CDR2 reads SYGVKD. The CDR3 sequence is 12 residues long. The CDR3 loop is CAISDGPSQAFF. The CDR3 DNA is TGTGCCATCAGTGATGGGCCTTCCCAAGCTTTCTTT.

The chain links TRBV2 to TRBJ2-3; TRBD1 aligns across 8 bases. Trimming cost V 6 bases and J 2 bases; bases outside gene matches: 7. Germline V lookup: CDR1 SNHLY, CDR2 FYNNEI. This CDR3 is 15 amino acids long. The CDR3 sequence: CASSPTGGFTDTQYF. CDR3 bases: TGTGCCAGCAGCCCCACAGGGGGTTTCACAGATACGCAGTATTTT.

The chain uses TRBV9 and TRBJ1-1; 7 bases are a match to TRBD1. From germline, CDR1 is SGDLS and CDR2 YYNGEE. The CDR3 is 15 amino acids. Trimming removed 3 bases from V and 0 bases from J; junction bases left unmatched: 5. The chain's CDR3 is CASSEGALMNTEAFF. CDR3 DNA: TGTGCCAGCAGCGAGGGGGCCCTCATGAACACTGAAGCTTTCTTT.

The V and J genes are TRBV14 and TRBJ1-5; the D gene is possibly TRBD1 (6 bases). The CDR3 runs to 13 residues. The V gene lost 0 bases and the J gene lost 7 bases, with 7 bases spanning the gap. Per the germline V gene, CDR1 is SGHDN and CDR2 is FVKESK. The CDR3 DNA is TGTGCCAGCAGCCAAGAAAGGGGGCAGCCCCAGCATTTT. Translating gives CASSQERGQPQHF. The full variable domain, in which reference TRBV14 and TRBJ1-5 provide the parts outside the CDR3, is EAGVTQFPSHSVIEKGQTVTLRCDPISGHDNLYWYRRVMGKEIKFLLHFVKESKQDESGMPNNRFLAERTGGTYSTLKVQPAELEDSGVYFCASSQERGQPQHFGDGTRLSIL.

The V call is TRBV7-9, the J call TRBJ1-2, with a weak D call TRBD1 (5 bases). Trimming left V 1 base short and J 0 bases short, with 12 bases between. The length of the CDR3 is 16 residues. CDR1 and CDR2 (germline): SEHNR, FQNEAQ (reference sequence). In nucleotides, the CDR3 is TGTGCCAGCAGCTTAGGGGCAGGGAATACTAACTATGGCTACACCTTC. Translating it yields CASSLGAGNTNYGYTF.